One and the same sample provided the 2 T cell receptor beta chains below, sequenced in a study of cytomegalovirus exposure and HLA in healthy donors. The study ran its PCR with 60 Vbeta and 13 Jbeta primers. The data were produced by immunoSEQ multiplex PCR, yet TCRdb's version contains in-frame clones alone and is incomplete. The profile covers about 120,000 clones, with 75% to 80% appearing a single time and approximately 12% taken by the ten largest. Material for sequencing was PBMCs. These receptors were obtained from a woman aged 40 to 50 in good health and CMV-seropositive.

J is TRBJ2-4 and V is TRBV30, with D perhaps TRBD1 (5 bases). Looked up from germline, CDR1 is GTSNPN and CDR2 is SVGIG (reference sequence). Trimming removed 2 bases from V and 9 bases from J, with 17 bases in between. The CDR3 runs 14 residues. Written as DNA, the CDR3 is TGTGCCTGGAGTATGGGGAAGGGGATTAGCATTCAGTACTTC. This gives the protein CAWSMGKGISIQYF.

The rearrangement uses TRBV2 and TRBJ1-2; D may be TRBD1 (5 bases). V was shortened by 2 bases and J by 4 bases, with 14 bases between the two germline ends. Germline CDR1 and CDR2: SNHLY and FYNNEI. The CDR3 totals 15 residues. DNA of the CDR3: TGTGCCAGCAGTGAAAGGGAGGGGTTTCCCTATGGCTACACCTTC. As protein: CASSEREGFPYGYTF.